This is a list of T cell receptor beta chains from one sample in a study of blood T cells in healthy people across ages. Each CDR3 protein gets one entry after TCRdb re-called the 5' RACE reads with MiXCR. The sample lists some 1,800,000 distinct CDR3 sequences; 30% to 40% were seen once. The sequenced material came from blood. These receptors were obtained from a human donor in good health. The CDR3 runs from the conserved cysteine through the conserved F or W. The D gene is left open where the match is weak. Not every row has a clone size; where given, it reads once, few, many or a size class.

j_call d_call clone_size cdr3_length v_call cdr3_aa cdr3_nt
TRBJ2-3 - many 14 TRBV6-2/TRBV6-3 CASSYSAFGDTQYF TGTGCCAGCAGTTACTCAGCATTTGGGGATACGCAGTATTTT
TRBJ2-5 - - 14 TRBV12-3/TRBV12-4 CASCGSEVSETQYF TGTGCCAGCTGTGGTTCGGAGGTTTCAGAGACCCAGTACTTC
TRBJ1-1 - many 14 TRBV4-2 CASSQEGDYTEAFF TGTGCCAGCAGCCAGGAGGGGGACTACACTGAAGCTTTCTTT
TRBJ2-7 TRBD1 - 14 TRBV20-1 CSAGRTGEYYEQYF TGCAGTGCGGGGAGGACAGGGGAGTACTACGAGCAGTACTTC
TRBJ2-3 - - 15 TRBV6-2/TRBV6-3 CASSYSWGGSDTQYF TGTGCCAGCAGTTACTCCTGGGGAGGCAGCGATACGCAGTATTTT
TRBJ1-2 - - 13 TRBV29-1 CSVAGRHLVGYTF TGCAGCGTTGCAGGTCGGCACTTGGTAGGCTATACCTTC
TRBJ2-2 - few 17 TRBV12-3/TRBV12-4 CASSSTPGRKNTGELFF TGTGCCAGCAGTTCAACCCCGGGACGTAAGAACACCGGGGAGCTGTTTTTT
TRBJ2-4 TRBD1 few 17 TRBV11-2 CASSTTGGLANRDIQYF TGTGCCAGCAGCACGACAGGGGGCTTAGCAAACAGGGACATTCAGTACTTC
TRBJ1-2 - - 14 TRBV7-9 CASSSGSVDYGYTF TGTGCCAGCAGCTCAGGGTCGGTTGACTATGGCTACACCTTC
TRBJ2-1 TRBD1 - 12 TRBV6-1 CATLDRSYEQFF TGTGCCACCCTGGACAGGTCCTACGAGCAGTTCTTC